What follows describes a single TCR beta chain. These data originate in a study of blood T cell repertoires in COVID-19. V lost 1 base and J lost 1; bases outside the gene matches: 7. Germline V gives CDR1 KGHSH, CDR2 LQKENI. This CDR3 comprises 18 residues. Methods used by the authors: Scientists estimated how many nucleated cells there were by amplifying reference gene primers. The method was immunoSEQ multiplex PCR; TCRdb's version includes in-frame clones alone and lacks a portion of them. Clone size and V and J calls were adopted from that table, with D and trimming inferred from the DNA. The table records roughly 35,000 clones, around nine tenths of them present only once.

The chain links TRBV18 to TRBJ2-1; TRBD1 agrees at 10 bases. This receptor was obtained from an older man with acute or convalescent COVID-19. Sequenced sample: peripheral blood. The CDR3 region has the DNA TGTGCCAGCTCACCACTGGGACAGGGGCAGAGGTCCTACAATGAGCAGTTCTTC. This codes for CASSPLGQGQRSYNEQFF.